These T cell receptor beta chains were read from a single sample in a study of CD8 T cells in Susac syndrome. TCRdb analysed the immunoSEQ multiplex PCR reads with MiXCR anew, one entry per CDR3 protein. The sample carries some 450,000 distinct CDR3 sequences, 75% to 90% recorded once. The sample comprised CD8+ T cells from PBMCs. Receptors were obtained from a human donor with multiple sclerosis. CDR3s include the opening cysteine and the closing phenylalanine or tryptophan. Each record gives: V gene, clone size, D gene, J gene, CDR3 DNA, CDR3 protein. The D gene is left open where the match is weak. The size of a clone is reported for some rows only, either as once, few or many, or as a class for expanded clones.

>TRBV19|NA|NA|TRBJ1-5
TGTGCCAGTAGTATAGACTTTACGTCCCTTCAGCCCCAGCATTTT
CASSIDFTSLQPQHF
>TRBV29-1|NA|TRBD1|TRBJ1-1
TGCAGCGTAGAGACAGGGGAGGACACTGAAGCTTTCTTT
CSVETGEDTEAFF
>TRBV30|NA|NA|TRBJ1-1
TGTGCCTGGGATGGGGGAAAGGCTGAAGCTTTCTTT
CAWDGGKAEAFF
>TRBV4-1|NA|TRBD1|TRBJ2-7
TGCGCCAGCAGCCAGGGCTCCGAAGGGACAGGGGTCTACGAGCAGTACTTC
CASSQGSEGTGVYEQYF
>TRBV29-1|NA|TRBD2|TRBJ2-5
TGCAGCGTTGAAGATAATACCGGGACTACCCAAGAGACCCAGTACTTC
CSVEDNTGTTQETQYF
>TRBV19|few|TRBD2|TRBJ2-7
TGTGCCAGTGGGACGGGAGGCGAGCAGTACTTC
CASGTGGEQYF
>TRBV5-4|NA|NA|TRBJ2-1
TGTGCCAGCAGCTTGTTTACGGAATCGCCCTACAATGAGCAGTTCTTC
CASSLFTESPYNEQFF
>TRBV7-9|few|NA|TRBJ1-2
TGTGCCAGCAGCTTTTGGGACGGCGCAAAGGTCTATTGGGGCTACACCTTC
CASSFWDGAKVYWGYTF
>TRBV27|NA|NA|TRBJ2-5
TGTGCCAGCAGTGGAACGGGGGCGGCCAGAGAGACCCAGTACTTC
CASSGTGAARETQYF
>TRBV5-1|NA|NA|TRBJ2-3
TGCGCCAGCAGCTTGGCCGGGGCGGGCACAGATACGCAGTATTTT
CASSLAGAGTDTQYF
>TRBV6-1|NA|NA|TRBJ2-7
TGTGCCAGCTTCGGGGCCGAGACCTACGAGCAGTACTTC
CASFGAETYEQYF
>TRBV7-6|NA|TRBD1|TRBJ2-7
TGTGCCAGCAGCTTAGACGTTCAGGGGGCGGACGAGCAGTACTTC
CASSLDVQGADEQYF
>TRBV5-4|NA|TRBD2|TRBJ2-1
TGTGCCAGCAGCTTAAGTGGGCAGGGACTAAACAATGAGCAGTTCTTC
CASSLSGQGLNNEQFF
>TRBV11-2|NA|TRBD1|TRBJ1-2
TGTGCCAGCAGCGCAGGGGGAGGTCGTGAGGTCTCCTATGGCTACACCTTC
CASSAGGGREVSYGYTF
>TRBV10-3|NA|TRBD2|TRBJ2-1
TGTGCCATCAGCGGCGACCCGGGACTAGCGGGGGAAGGGGAGCAGTTCTTC
CAISGDPGLAGEGEQFF
>TRBV27|NA|TRBD1|TRBJ1-1
TGTGCCAGCAGTCGCCGACAGGGGGATTACACTGAAGCTTTCTTT
CASSRRQGDYTEAFF
>TRBV27|NA|NA|TRBJ1-1
TGTGCCAGCAGTTTAGGCGGAGCAATGAACACTGAAGCTTTCTTT
CASSLGGAMNTEAFF
>TRBV19|NA|NA|TRBJ2-7
TGTGCCAGCAAGCCGGGATTCGGGGCCTACGAGCAGTACTTC
CASKPGFGAYEQYF
>TRBV6-5|NA|TRBD1|TRBJ2-5
TGTGCCAGCAGTTATACGACAGGGTGGAAAGAGACCCAGTACTTC
CASSYTTGWKETQYF
>TRBV5-4|NA|TRBD1|TRBJ2-1
TGTGCCAGCACGCCGGGACAGGGGTGGAATGAGCAGTTCTTC
CASTPGQGWNEQFF
>TRBV2|NA|NA|TRBJ1-2
TGTGCCAGCAGTGAAGGGCTCCCTTTGGAGGATGGCTACACCTTC
CASSEGLPLEDGYTF
>TRBV6-5|NA|TRBD1|TRBJ2-2
TGTGCCAGCAGTTGGGGACAGGTAGCCGGGGAGCTGTTTTTT
CASSWGQVAGELFF
>TRBV4-1|once|NA|TRBJ2-7
TGCGCCAGCAGCGGGCGGGACCAAAGCTCCTACGAGCAGTACTTC
CASSGRDQSSYEQYF
>TRBV27|NA|TRBD1|TRBJ1-1
TGTGCCAGCAGTTTAATCCCCAGGGGGCTCACTGAAGCTTTCTTT
CASSLIPRGLTEAFF